This TCR beta chain was captured in a study of CD8+ T cells in alopecia areata (dated by TCRdb to between 2017 and 2018). Study-wide context: The study used high-throughput TCRbeta sequencing to examine T cell clonal expansion in alopecia areata, in both the C3H/HeJ mouse model and human patients. Human TCRbeta sequencing covered scalp tissue and sorted CD4+ and CD8+ peripheral blood T cells from patchy and totalis/universalis alopecia areata patients and healthy controls. Scalp clonality was compared across normal scalp (n=4), patchy alopecia areata scalp (n=8), and alopecia totalis/universalis scalp (n=8). RNA was obtained with the PAXgene miRNA kit for fixed scalp, the miRNeasy kit for PBMCs, and the RNeasy kit for mouse skin. TCRbeta CDR3 regions were amplified by immunoSEQ multiplex PCR using 35 Vbeta forward and 13 Jbeta reverse primers. The full study reports these points: Compared with mice, TCR sequences shared between patients were less clear, possibly partly because of HLA diversity across the patient population. Scalp TCR repertoire analysis is complicated because resident alphabeta T cells in normal human skin are also sequenced, whereas mouse skin is dominated by gammadelta T cells. Lesional scalp, especially in alopecia totalis/universalis, showed higher clonality and more expanded CD8+ clones than normal scalp, suggesting antigenic drive.

Library method: the immunoSEQ multiplex PCR assay. RNA was extracted from all samples and reverse transcribed into cDNA, which served as template for TCR sequencing. First-strand cDNA was synthesized using SuperScript III with a 2:1 mix of oligo-dT and random hexamers. A synthetic immune receptor repertoire was used to gauge amplification bias, and whatever bias remained was removed computationally. Concerning the study's data processing: Raw reads were preprocessed to remove errors, and CDR3 was defined according to IMGT conventions as the region from the conserved cysteine to phenylalanine. To get clonality, Shannon entropy was normalized by log2 of the number of productive unique TCRs and the result was subtracted from 1. Whether scalp clones were CD4 or CD8 was inferred by matching scalp TCRbeta sequences against CD4 and CD8 repertoires sorted from blood. TCRdb stores this immuneACCESS table with in-frame sequences only. Part of the clones is absent; in the studies checked, under half of the shortfall reflects unresolved V genes, and no reason is known for the rest. The D gene and trimming were derived from the DNA, and the V and J assignments and clone size from that table. The sample data list about 120,000 clones, and about 51% of these were observed just once. The biggest ten clones account for 8% to 11% of the sample.

This clone was recorded a few times. Its antigen is currently not known. Base qualities were left out, and no much larger clone turns up one base away. The V end loses 7 bases and the J end loses 3 bases, and a stretch of 22 bases separates them. From the cysteine up to the phenylalanine, the CDR3 has a length of 16 residues. Here the CDR3 DNA is all that survives: 48 bases in frame from base 1. CDR1 is given as SQVTM and CDR2 as ANQGSEA, both from the germline V gene. Lesional scalp punch biopsies and peripheral blood were collected from alopecia areata patients. PBMCs were isolated by density centrifugation and stained for CD3, CD4 and CD8, and CD4+ and CD8+ T cells were sorted on a FACSAria. As part of a multicenter biomarker study, untreated alopecia areata patients were recruited. Blood CD8+ T cells from 5 or 6 biomarker-study patients were further sorted into NKG2D-low and NKG2D-high fractions.

The sequenced material came from NKG2D-low CD8+ T cells sorted from blood. Read against the paper, the sample's cell subset or site label means: sorted CD8+ NKG2D-low blood T cells. This chain is built from TRBV29-1 and TRBJ2-1, with TRBD2 perhaps the D gene, on 6 matching bases. This clonotype originated in a human donor with alopecia areata. The DNA sequence is as follows: TGCAGCGCCAAAGGGCTAGCCTTCGGGGGCTACAATGAGCAGTTCTTC. The encoded protein is CSAKGLAFGGYNEQFF.